The present T cell receptor beta chain was sequenced within a study of high-grade serous ovarian cancer treatment subgroups. Study summary: Mean per sample: around 14,000 reads, just under 7,500 unique TCR beta rearrangements. Study-wide results and caveats: Only CDR3 was analyzed; CDR1 and CDR2 were not. Bulk tumor TCR sequencing gave no spatial information.

The method was immunoSEQ multiplex PCR; TCRdb's version includes in-frame clones alone and lacks a portion of them. The table records more than 5,500 clones, 66% of them present only once. The CDR3 extends over 15 amino acids. Germline CDR1 SNHLY, CDR2 FYNNEI. V gave up 4 bases and J gave up 4 bases, with 16 bases separating them. Tumor samples were taken before definitive surgery or chemotherapy. Comment on this clone: Its antigen is undetermined.

The chain recombines TRBV2 with TRBJ1-1; D might be TRBD1 (6 bases). The TCR was taken from a human donor with high-grade serous ovarian cancer. The sequencing sample was made of tumor tissue. CDR3 sequence reads: CASSVSGAVGTEAFF. CDR3 DNA: TGTGCCAGCAGTGTATCAGGGGCGGTGGGCACTGAAGCTTTCTTT. Variable domain in full (rest from reference TRBV2 and TRBJ1-1): EPEVTQTPSHQVTQMGQEVILRCVPISNHLYFYWYRQILGQKVEFLVSFYNNEISEKSEIFDDQFSVERPDGSNFTLKIRSTKLEDSAMYFCASSVSGAVGTEAFFGQGTRLTVV.